A single sample gave rise to the 13 T cell receptor beta chains below, sequenced in a study of Ad26.COV2.S vaccination and SARS-CoV-2 variants (dated by TCRdb to 2020 to 2022). The treatment or condition label corresponds to: some 20 received Ad26.COV2.S at low or high dose, single or two shots; several received placebo; per-sample allocation not given. For vaccine and placebo recipients, the sequenced repertoires came from samples collected on day 63 after the first injection. Receptors were amplified or captured by the immunoSEQ multiplex PCR assay. TCRdb limited this immuneACCESS table to in-frame rearrangements with V and J called. A share of clones is missing; checked studies link under half to unresolved V genes, and the rest is unexplained. The table for this sample lists about 350,000 clones; around 89% of them were counted only once. Around 5.8% of the sample is held by the ten biggest clonotypes.

The source material was peripheral blood, sampled in a trial of Ad26.COV2.S vaccine versus placebo. All receptors derive from a person aged 18-60 years who received the Ad26.COV2.S COVID-19 vaccine or a placebo.

The chain recombines TRBV3-1 (or the pseudogene TRBV3-2) with TRBJ1-5; the D is unclear. The CDR3 contains 13 residues. The V end was cut by 4 bases, the J end by 2 bases, with 6 bases between. CDR1 is LGHDT, CDR2 YNNKEL, per germline (reference sequence). CDR3 DNA sequence: TGTGCCAGCAGCCCCAGTGGCAATCAGCCCCAGCATTTT. Translated: CASSPSGNQPQHF.

The chain uses TRBV19 and TRBJ1-5; D possibly corresponds to TRBD1 (6 bases). Germline V CDR1 and CDR2: LNHDA, SQIVND (reference sequence). V was cut by 5 bases and J by 4 bases, with 12 bases left in between. The CDR3 is made up of 14 amino acids. The CDR3 nucleotides are TGTGCCAGTAGTTCCCTACAGGGAAATCAGCCCCAGCATTTT. This codes for CASSSLQGNQPQHF.

About this clone: Its ends do not fully match the called genes, so a read error is possible. V usage is TRBV15 and J usage is TRBJ2-7; 7 bases align to TRBD1. The germline V gene encodes CDR1 LNHNV and CDR2 YYDKDF (reference sequence). The CDR3 covers 15 residues. CDR3 amino acids: CATSPLVTGSSEQYF. The CDR3 bases are TGTGCCACCAGCCCCCTGGTGACAGGGTCCTCCGAGCAGTACTTC.

The gene calls are TRBV4-1 and TRBJ2-3; tentative D call: TRBD1 (5 bases). CDR1 MGHRA and CDR2 YSYEKL come from the germline V gene. V was trimmed by 8 bases and J by 3 bases, leaving 12 bases between them. The CDR3 is 13 amino acids. This chain's CDR3 is CASLLGATDTQYF. The CDR3 coding sequence is TGCGCCAGCCTCCTAGGGGCGACAGATACGCAGTATTTT.

This clone was observed a handful of times. The germline gene is not matched at one end of the junction; a read error may be the cause. The chain couples TRBV19 to TRBJ1-5; the D gene is possibly TRBD1 (5 bases). The CDR3 has 14 residues. CDR1 is LNHDA and CDR2 is SQIVND in the germline V gene (reference sequence). CDR3 sequence: CASSIGTDNQPQHF. CDR3 nucleotides: TGTGCCAGTAGCATAGGGACGGACAATCAGCCCCAGCATTTT.

This clone was counted once. Here the CDR3 reads CASSRQGDSYEQYF. CDR3 coding DNA: TGTGCCAGCAGCAGACAGGGGGATTCCTACGAGCAGTACTTC. The chain employs TRBV6-5 and TRBJ2-7; 9 nucleotides agree with TRBD1. This CDR3 spans 14 amino acids. J was trimmed by 1 base and V by 6 bases; bases with no gene match: 4. CDR1 and CDR2 from the germline V gene are MNHEY and SVGAGI.

The V gene is TRBV6-2 or TRBV6-3, the J gene TRBJ2-5; 9 bases match TRBD2. V gave up 4 bases and J gave up 2 bases; unmatched junction bases: 5. Looked up from germline, CDR1 is MNHEY and CDR2 is SVGEGT. The CDR3 is 15 amino acids. The CDR3 region has the DNA TGTGCCAGCAGTTGGGCGGGAGGGAAGCAAGAGACCCAGTACTTC. Protein: CASSWAGGKQETQYF.

The chain uses TRBV2 and TRBJ2-2; no reliable D call. The CDR3 totals 17 residues. V lost 7 bases and J lost 4, with 22 bases in between. Germline CDR1 SNHLY, CDR2 FYNNEI. The CDR3 DNA follows: TGTGCCAGCACTGCGATTAGGACCCCTCTGGGCACCGGGGAGCTGTTTTTT. Protein product: CASTAIRTPLGTGELFF.

The J gene is TRBJ1-2, the V gene TRBV7-9; D ambiguous. Germline V gene data show CDR1 as SEHNR and CDR2 as FQNEAQ (reference sequence). V was pared by 1 base and J by 6 bases, with 9 bases between. This CDR3 comprises 13 residues. The DNA of the CDR3 is TGTGCCAGCAGCTTAGTATCAGAGAATGGCTACACCTTC. Protein sequence: CASSLVSENGYTF.

The gene calls are TRBV6-4 and TRBJ2-2; D is unresolved. From germline, CDR1 is MRHNA and CDR2 SNTAGT. The CDR3 totals 17 residues. Trimming shortened V by 2 bases and J by 6 bases, and 19 bases separated the two germline ends. CDR3 sequence reads: CASSDSSGRAVAGELFF. In DNA, the CDR3 is TGTGCCAGCAGTGACAGTTCTGGCCGTGCAGTTGCCGGGGAGCTGTTTTTT.

J is TRBJ2-5 and V is TRBV7-2, with TRBD2 matching 9 bases. J was trimmed by 4 bases and V by 5 bases; bases with no gene match: 17. Per the germline V gene, CDR1 is SGHTA and CDR2 is FQGNSA. This CDR3 is built from 18 residues. The chain's CDR3 is CASSPLDLGTSFGETQYF. CDR3 coding DNA: TGTGCCAGCAGCCCGTTAGATCTTGGGACTAGCTTTGGAGAGACCCAGTACTTC.

This chain's CDR3 is CASNARDSGNEQFF. CDR3 DNA: TGCGCCAGCAACGCCCGGGACAGTGGGAATGAGCAGTTCTTC. This chain connects TRBV5-1 to TRBJ2-1; TRBD1 agrees at 7 bases. CDR1 is SGHRS, CDR2 YFSETQ, per germline. The CDR3 consists of 14 residues. Germline trimming cut 6 bases from V and 7 bases from J; bases unmatched to any gene: 10.

The chain is built from TRBV7-3 and TRBJ1-2; D is ambiguous. The V end lost 7 bases, the J end lost 7 bases, and 16 bases lay between the germline ends. Germline CDR1 reads SGHTA; CDR2 reads FQGTGA. The CDR3 is made up of 13 amino acids. The CDR3 DNA follows: TGTGCCAGCACCCCAGACCGGACCGCTGGCTACACCTTC. It encodes CASTPDRTAGYTF.